This T cell receptor (beta chain) emerged from a study of early T cells in non-severe SARS-CoV-2 infection. Turning to the study itself: Bulk RNA isolated from unsorted whole blood underwent sequencing; chains were not paired. General study findings and limits: Reliance on VDJdb matching favored anti-spike CD8 responses; private and CD4 specificities were missed.

The table lists this clonotype with many counts. The antigen is undetermined. Molecules of cDNA were individually given unique molecular identifiers that were attached to them. TCRdb fed the 5' RACE reads into MiXCR, producing one record per CDR3 protein. The data contain 60,000 or so distinct CDR3 sequences, over 7% of them singletons. The germline V gene encodes CDR1 LGHDT and CDR2 YNNKEL (reference sequence). With 2 bases removed from V and 9 bases from J, the gap between germline ends came to 17 bases. The CDR3 runs 15 residues. The specimen sequenced was whole blood. The source is an adult who was a healthcare worker with PCR-confirmed SARS-CoV-2 infection or an uninfected control (not recorded which). The chain has TRBV3-1 and TRBJ1-5; D uncertain. The CDR3 DNA is TGTGCCAGCAGCCAAAGGGCCGAGGCCTGGGCGCCCCAGCATTTT. Translation: CASSQRAEAWAPQHF.